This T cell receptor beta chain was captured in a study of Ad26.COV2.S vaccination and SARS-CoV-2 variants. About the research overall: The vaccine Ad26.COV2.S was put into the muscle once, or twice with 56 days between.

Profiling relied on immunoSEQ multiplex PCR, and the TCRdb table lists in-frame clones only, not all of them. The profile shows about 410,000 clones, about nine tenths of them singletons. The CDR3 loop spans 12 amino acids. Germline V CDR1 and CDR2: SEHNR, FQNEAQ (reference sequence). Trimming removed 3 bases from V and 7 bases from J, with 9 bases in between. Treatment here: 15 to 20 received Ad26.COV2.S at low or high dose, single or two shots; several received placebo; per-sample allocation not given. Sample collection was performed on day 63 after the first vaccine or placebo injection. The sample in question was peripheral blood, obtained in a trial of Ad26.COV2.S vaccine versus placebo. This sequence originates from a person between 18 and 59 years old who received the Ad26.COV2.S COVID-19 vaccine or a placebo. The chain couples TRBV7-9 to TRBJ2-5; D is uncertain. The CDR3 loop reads CASSFTEGTQYF. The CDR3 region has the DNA TGTGCCAGCAGCTTTACCGAAGGGACCCAGTACTTC.